This T cell receptor beta chain was found in a study of shared clonotypes between healthy human individuals. The V end was cut by 3 bases, the J end by 4 bases, with 13 bases between. The length of the CDR3 is 14 residues. Germline V gives CDR1 GTSNPN, CDR2 SVGIG (reference sequence). Only in-frame clones appear in the TCRdb table, and some are missing; sequencing was by immunoSEQ multiplex PCR. The sample records 2 million to 2.5 million clones, more than 85% being singletons. Terminally differentiated effector memory CD45RA+ cells were excluded from the naive CD8 cells, which were CD45RO-negative and positively selected for CCR7.

The TCR comes from a man younger than 30 in good health. Some clones in this sample may be carry-over from other donors' samples. V is TRBV30 and J is TRBJ2-4, with D possibly matching TRBD2 (6 bases). The sequencing sample was made of naive CD8+ T cells from PBMCs. CDR3 DNA: TGTGCCTGGAGCACCGGGAGCTCGAAAAACATTCAGTACTTC. Translated: CAWSTGSSKNIQYF.